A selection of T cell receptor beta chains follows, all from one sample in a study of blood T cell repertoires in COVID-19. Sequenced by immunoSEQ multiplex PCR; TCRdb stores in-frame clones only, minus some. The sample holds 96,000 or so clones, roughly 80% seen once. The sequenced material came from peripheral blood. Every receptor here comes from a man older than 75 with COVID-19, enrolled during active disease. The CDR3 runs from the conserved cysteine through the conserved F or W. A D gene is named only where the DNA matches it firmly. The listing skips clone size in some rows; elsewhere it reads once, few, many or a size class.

CDR3aa: CAWSWPEVLEAFF; CDR3nt: TGTGCCTGGAGTTGGCCGGAGGTCTTGGAAGCTTTCTTT; j_gene: TRBJ1-1; v_gene: TRBV30; d_gene: NA; abundance: few
CDR3aa: CASIPENSGANVLTF; CDR3nt: TGTGCCAGCATCCCCGAGAACTCTGGGGCCAACGTCCTGACTTTC; j_gene: TRBJ2-6; v_gene: TRBV28; d_gene: NA; abundance: NA
CDR3aa: CASSSATGIGQPQHF; CDR3nt: TGTGCCAGCAGTTCCGCGACAGGGATCGGTCAGCCCCAGCATTTT; j_gene: TRBJ1-5; v_gene: TRBV6-6; d_gene: TRBD1; abundance: NA
CDR3aa: CAYTNYPRTYEQYF; CDR3nt: TGTGCCTACACAAACTATCCACGCACTTACGAGCAGTACTTC; j_gene: TRBJ2-7; v_gene: TRBV30; d_gene: NA; abundance: few
CDR3aa: CAISENVEGENNF; CDR3nt: TGTGCCATCAGTGAGAACGTCGAGGGGGAGAATAACTTC; j_gene: TRBJ2-7; v_gene: TRBV10-3; d_gene: NA; abundance: NA
CDR3aa: CASSYGQGFSGNTIYF; CDR3nt: TGTGCCAGCAGTTACGGCCAGGGATTCTCTGGAAACACCATATATTTT; j_gene: TRBJ1-3; v_gene: TRBV6-5; d_gene: NA; abundance: NA
CDR3aa: CATNRGNIGNIQYF; CDR3nt: TGTGCCACCAACCGAGGGAATATTGGAAACATTCAGTACTTC; j_gene: TRBJ2-4; v_gene: TRBV15; d_gene: NA; abundance: NA
CDR3aa: CAWSIGGGGTEAFF; CDR3nt: TGTGCCTGGAGTATCGGGGGTGGAGGGACTGAAGCTTTCTTT; j_gene: TRBJ1-1; v_gene: TRBV30; d_gene: NA; abundance: once
CDR3aa: CAWSVSFGTSGRGPFYEQYF; CDR3nt: TGTGCCTGGAGTGTTTCTTTTGGGACTAGCGGGAGAGGTCCATTCTACGAGCAGTACTTC; j_gene: TRBJ2-7; v_gene: TRBV30; d_gene: TRBD2; abundance: NA
CDR3aa: CASGLQGNTEAFF; CDR3nt: TGTGCCAGCGGATTACAGGGAAACACTGAAGCTTTCTTT; j_gene: TRBJ1-1; v_gene: TRBV19; d_gene: NA; abundance: once
CDR3aa: CASSLGLAGYTEQFF; CDR3nt: TGTGCCAGCAGCTTAGGACTAGCGGGCTACACTGAGCAGTTCTTC; j_gene: TRBJ2-1; v_gene: TRBV7-9; d_gene: TRBD2; abundance: NA
CDR3aa: CASSSRTSGTIRETQYF; CDR3nt: TGTGCCAGCAGTTCGCGGACTAGCGGGACCATCAGGGAGACCCAGTACTTC; j_gene: TRBJ2-5; v_gene: TRBV27; d_gene: TRBD2; abundance: NA
CDR3aa: CATRLRDRVIGYTF; CDR3nt: TGTGCCACGCGACTCCGGGACAGGGTGATTGGCTACACCTTC; j_gene: TRBJ1-2; v_gene: TRBV2; d_gene: TRBD1; abundance: NA
CDR3aa: CASSMKPSSYNEQFF; CDR3nt: TGTGCCAGTAGTATGAAGCCAAGCTCCTACAATGAGCAGTTCTTC; j_gene: TRBJ2-1; v_gene: TRBV19; d_gene: NA; abundance: few
CDR3aa: CASSRDRVGTEAFF; CDR3nt: TGTGCCAGCAGCCGAGACAGGGTTGGCACTGAAGCTTTCTTT; j_gene: TRBJ1-1; v_gene: TRBV11-2; d_gene: TRBD1; abundance: NA
CDR3aa: CASILTGGYTGELFF; CDR3nt: TGTGCCAGCATCTTGACAGGGGGTTATACCGGGGAGCTGTTTTTT; j_gene: TRBJ2-2; v_gene: TRBV7-2; d_gene: TRBD1; abundance: once
CDR3aa: CASSSGLAGEADTQYF; CDR3nt: TGTGCCAGCAGCTCGGGACTAGCGGGAGAAGCAGATACGCAGTATTTT; j_gene: TRBJ2-3; v_gene: TRBV7-3; d_gene: TRBD2; abundance: NA
CDR3aa: CASSASGLMNTEAFF; CDR3nt: TGTGCCAGCAGCGCATCGGGACTAATGAACACTGAAGCTTTCTTT; j_gene: TRBJ1-1; v_gene: TRBV9; d_gene: NA; abundance: once
CDR3aa: CASSLGRSGANVLTF; CDR3nt: TGTGCCAGCAGTCTGGGGAGGTCTGGGGCCAACGTCCTGACTTTC; j_gene: TRBJ2-6; v_gene: TRBV7-2; d_gene: NA; abundance: NA
CDR3aa: CASSTLSGMTYNEQFF; CDR3nt: TGTGCCAGCAGTACCCTTAGCGGAATGACCTACAATGAGCAGTTCTTC; j_gene: TRBJ2-1; v_gene: TRBV27; d_gene: NA; abundance: NA
CDR3aa: CASSSNSGRGGEQYF; CDR3nt: TGTGCCAGCAGCTCGAATAGCGGGAGAGGCGGCGAGCAGTACTTC; j_gene: TRBJ2-7; v_gene: TRBV28; d_gene: TRBD2; abundance: NA
CDR3aa: CASSVSGAGNTIYF; CDR3nt: TGTGCCAGCAGCGTATCAGGGGCTGGAAACACCATATATTTT; j_gene: TRBJ1-3; v_gene: TRBV9; d_gene: NA; abundance: NA
CDR3aa: CASSQQGFEGNTIYF; CDR3nt: TGTGCCAGCAGCCAGCAGGGATTTGAGGGAAACACCATATATTTT; j_gene: TRBJ1-3; v_gene: TRBV5-4; d_gene: NA; abundance: NA
CDR3aa: CASSPTSSQGAGGYTF; CDR3nt: TGTGCCAGCTCACCAACCAGTTCCCAGGGGGCAGGAGGCTACACCTTC; j_gene: TRBJ1-2; v_gene: TRBV18; d_gene: TRBD1; abundance: few
CDR3aa: CASKTGSNQPQHF; CDR3nt: TGTGCCAGCAAGACGGGGAGCAATCAGCCCCAGCATTTT; j_gene: TRBJ1-5; v_gene: TRBV2; d_gene: NA; abundance: once
CDR3aa: CASSQGQGNTGELFF; CDR3nt: TGCGCCAGCAGCCAAGGACAGGGAAACACCGGGGAGCTGTTTTTT; j_gene: TRBJ2-2; v_gene: TRBV5-1; d_gene: TRBD1; abundance: NA
CDR3aa: CASTVLGGAYEQYF; CDR3nt: TGTGCCAGCACCGTTCTCGGCGGCGCCTACGAGCAGTACTTC; j_gene: TRBJ2-7; v_gene: TRBV2; d_gene: NA; abundance: NA
CDR3aa: CAISEGAGGPNEQFF; CDR3nt: TGTGCCATCAGTGAGGGTGCGGGAGGCCCCAATGAGCAGTTCTTC; j_gene: TRBJ2-1; v_gene: TRBV10-3; d_gene: TRBD2; abundance: NA
CDR3aa: CASSIGRQGSQPQHF; CDR3nt: TGTGCCAGTAGTATTGGAAGGCAGGGAAGTCAGCCCCAGCATTTT; j_gene: TRBJ1-5; v_gene: TRBV19; d_gene: NA; abundance: NA